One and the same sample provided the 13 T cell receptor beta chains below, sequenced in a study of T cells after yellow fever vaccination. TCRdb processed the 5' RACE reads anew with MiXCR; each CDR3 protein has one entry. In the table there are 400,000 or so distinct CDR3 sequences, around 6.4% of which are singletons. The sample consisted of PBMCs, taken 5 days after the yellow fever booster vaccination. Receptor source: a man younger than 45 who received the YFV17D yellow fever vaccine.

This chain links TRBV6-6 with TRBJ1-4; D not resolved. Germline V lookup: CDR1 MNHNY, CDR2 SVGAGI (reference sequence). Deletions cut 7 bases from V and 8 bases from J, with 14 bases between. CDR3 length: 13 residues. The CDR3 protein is CASKQDLWEKLFF. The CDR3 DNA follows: TGTGCCAGCAAACAAGACCTGTGGGAAAAACTGTTTTTT.

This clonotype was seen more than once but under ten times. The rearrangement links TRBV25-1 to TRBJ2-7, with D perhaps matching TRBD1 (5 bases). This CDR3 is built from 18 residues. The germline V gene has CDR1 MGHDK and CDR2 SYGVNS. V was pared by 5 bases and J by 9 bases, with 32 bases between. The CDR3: CASSSPRYDSHFLRGQYF. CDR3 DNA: TGTGCCAGCAGTTCGCCTAGATATGACAGCCACTTTTTACGTGGGCAGTACTTC.

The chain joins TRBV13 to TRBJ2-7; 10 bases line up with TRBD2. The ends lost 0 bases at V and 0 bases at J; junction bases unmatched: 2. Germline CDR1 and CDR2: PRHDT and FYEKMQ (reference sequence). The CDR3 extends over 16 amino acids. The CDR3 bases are TGTGCCAGCAGCTTAGGGGGACTAGCGTACTCCTACGAGCAGTACTTC. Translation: CASSLGGLAYSYEQYF. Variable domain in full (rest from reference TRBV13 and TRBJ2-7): AAGVIQSPRHLIKEKRETATLKCYPIPRHDTVYWYQQGPGQDPQFLISFYEKMQSDKGSIPDRFSAQQFSDYHSELNMSSLELGDSALYFCASSLGGLAYSYEQYFGPGTRLTVT.

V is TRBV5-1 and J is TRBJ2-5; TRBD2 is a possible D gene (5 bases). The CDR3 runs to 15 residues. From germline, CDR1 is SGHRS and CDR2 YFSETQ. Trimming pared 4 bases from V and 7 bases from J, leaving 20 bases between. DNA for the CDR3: TGCGCCAGCAGCCCCATAGGGAGCGGACTCTCGACCCAGTACTTC. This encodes CASSPIGSGLSTQYF.

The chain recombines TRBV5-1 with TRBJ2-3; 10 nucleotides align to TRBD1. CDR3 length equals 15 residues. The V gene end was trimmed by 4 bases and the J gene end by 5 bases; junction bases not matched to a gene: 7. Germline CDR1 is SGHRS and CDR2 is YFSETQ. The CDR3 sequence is CASSVGQGGGDTQYF. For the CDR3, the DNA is TGCGCCAGCAGCGTCGGACAGGGGGGTGGAGATACGCAGTATTTT.

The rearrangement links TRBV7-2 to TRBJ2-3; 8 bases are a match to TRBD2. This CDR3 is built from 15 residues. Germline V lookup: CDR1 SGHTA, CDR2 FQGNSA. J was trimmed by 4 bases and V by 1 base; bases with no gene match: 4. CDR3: CASSLGSGIADTQYF. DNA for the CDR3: TGTGCCAGCAGCTTAGGTAGCGGGATAGCAGATACGCAGTATTTT.

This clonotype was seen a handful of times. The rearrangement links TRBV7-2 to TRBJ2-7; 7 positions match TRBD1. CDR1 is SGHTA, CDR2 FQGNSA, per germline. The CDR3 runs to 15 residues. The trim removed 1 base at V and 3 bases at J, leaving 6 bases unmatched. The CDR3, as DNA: TGTGCCAGCAGCTTAGGGGGACAGCCTCTCTACGAGCAGTACTTC. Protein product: CASSLGGQPLYEQYF.

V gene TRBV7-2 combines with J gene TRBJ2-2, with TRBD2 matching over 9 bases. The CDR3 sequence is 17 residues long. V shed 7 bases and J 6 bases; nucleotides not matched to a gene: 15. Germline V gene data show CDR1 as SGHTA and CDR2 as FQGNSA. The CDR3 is CASTMGGSGSRAGELFF. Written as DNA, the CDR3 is TGTGCCAGCACCATGGGTGGTAGCGGGAGTAGGGCCGGGGAGCTGTTTTTT.

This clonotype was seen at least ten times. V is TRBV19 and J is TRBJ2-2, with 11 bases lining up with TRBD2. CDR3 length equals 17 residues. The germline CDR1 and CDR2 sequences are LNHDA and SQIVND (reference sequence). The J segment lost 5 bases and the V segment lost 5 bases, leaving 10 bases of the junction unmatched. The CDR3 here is CASSVLAGGSRTGELFF. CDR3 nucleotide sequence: TGTGCCAGTAGTGTCCTAGCGGGAGGCTCGAGAACCGGGGAGCTGTTTTTT.

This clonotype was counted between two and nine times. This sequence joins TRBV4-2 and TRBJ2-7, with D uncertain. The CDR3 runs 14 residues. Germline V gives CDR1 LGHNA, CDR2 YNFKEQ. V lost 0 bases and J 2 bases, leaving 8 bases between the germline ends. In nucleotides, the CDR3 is TGTGCCAGCAGCCAAGAGGCTAAAACCTACGAGCAGTACTTC. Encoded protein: CASSQEAKTYEQYF.

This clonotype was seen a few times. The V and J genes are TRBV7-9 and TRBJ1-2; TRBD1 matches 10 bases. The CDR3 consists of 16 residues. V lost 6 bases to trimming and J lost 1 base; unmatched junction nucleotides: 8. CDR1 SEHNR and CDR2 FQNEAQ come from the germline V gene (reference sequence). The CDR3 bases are TGTGCCAGCAGTTTCGGACAGGGGGGACGTAACTATGGCTACACCTTC. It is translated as CASSFGQGGRNYGYTF.

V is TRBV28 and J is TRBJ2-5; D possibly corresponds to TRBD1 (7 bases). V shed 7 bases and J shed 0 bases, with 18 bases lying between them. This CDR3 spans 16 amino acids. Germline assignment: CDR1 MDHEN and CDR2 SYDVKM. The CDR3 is CASIPRGTSYQETQYF. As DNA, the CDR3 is TGTGCCAGCATTCCCAGGGGGACTTCGTACCAAGAGACCCAGTACTTC.

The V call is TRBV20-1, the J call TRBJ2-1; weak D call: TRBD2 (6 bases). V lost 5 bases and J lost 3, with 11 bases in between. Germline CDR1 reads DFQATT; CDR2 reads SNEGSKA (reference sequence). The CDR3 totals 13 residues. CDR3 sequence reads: CSAFSTSYNEQFF. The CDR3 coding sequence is TGCAGTGCTTTTTCGACTAGCTACAATGAGCAGTTCTTC.